This T cell receptor (beta chain) was found in a study of T cells in localized non-small cell lung cancer. Broader study findings: Adjacent uninvolved lung tissue had the highest T cell clonality, exceeding tumor. Heterogeneity within the tumor remains possible, as just one region underwent sequencing. A median of about 50 clones ranked among the top 100 in tumor appeared in adjacent lung.

The data were produced by immunoSEQ multiplex PCR, yet TCRdb's version contains in-frame clones alone and is incomplete. The top ten clones hold 1.2% of a sample with around 17,000 clones, 90% of them seen once. V lost 4 bases and J lost 3; bases outside the gene matches: 8. Looked up from germline, CDR1 is MGHRA and CDR2 is YSYEKL. CDR3 length equals 15 residues. About this clone itself: Antigen: not known.

The clonotype originates from a woman aged 35 to 70 with stage III lung adenocarcinoma. Material: peripheral blood mononuclear cells, obtained before any cancer treatment. The V call is TRBV4-1, the J call TRBJ2-7; 8 nucleotides line up with TRBD1. This chain's CDR3 is CASSRDRGGFYEQYF. The CDR3 DNA reads TGCGCCAGCAGCCGAGACAGGGGAGGCTTCTACGAGCAGTACTTC.